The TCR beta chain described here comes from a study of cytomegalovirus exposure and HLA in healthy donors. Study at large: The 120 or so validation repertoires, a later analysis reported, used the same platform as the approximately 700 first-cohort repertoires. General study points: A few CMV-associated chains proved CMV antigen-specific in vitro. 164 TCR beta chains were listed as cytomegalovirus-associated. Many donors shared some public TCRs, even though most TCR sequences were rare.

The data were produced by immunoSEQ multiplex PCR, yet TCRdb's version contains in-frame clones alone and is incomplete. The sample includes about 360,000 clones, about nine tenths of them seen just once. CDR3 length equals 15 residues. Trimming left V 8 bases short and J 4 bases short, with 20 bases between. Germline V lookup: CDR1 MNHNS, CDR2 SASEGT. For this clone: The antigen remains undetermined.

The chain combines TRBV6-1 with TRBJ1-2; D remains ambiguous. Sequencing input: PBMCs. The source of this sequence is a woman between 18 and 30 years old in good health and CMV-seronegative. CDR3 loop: CASRDPEELLYGYTF. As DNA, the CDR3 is TGTGCCAGCCGAGACCCAGAGGAGCTCCTCTATGGCTACACCTTC.